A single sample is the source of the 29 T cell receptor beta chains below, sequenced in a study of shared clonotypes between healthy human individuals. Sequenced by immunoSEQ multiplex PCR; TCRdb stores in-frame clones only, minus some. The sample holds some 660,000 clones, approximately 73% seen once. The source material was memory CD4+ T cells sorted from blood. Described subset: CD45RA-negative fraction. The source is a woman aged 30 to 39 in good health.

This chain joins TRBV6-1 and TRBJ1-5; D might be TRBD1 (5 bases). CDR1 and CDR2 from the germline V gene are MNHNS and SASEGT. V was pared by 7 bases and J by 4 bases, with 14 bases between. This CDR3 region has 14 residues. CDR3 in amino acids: CASISHGGNQPQHF. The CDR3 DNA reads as TGTGCCAGCATTTCTCACGGGGGAAATCAGCCCCAGCATTTT.

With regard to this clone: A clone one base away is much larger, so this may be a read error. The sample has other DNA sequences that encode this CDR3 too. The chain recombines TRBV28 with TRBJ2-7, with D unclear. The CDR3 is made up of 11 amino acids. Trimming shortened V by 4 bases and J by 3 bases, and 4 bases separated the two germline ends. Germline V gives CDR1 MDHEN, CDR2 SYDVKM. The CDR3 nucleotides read TGTGCCAGCAGTTCCAACTACGAGCAGTACTTC. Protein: CASSSNYEQYF.

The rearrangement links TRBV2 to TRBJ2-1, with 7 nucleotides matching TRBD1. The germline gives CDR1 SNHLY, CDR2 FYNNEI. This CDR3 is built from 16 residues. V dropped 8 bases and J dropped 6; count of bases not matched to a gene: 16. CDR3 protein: CASSPGPGQIPNEQFF. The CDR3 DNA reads TGTGCCAGCTCCCCGGGGCCGGGACAGATCCCCAATGAGCAGTTCTTC.

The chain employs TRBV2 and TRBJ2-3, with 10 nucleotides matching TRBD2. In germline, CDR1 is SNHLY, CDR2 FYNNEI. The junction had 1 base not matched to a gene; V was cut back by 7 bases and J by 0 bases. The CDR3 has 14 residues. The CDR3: CASTSGRSTDTQYF. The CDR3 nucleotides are TGTGCCAGCACTAGCGGGAGAAGCACAGATACGCAGTATTTT.

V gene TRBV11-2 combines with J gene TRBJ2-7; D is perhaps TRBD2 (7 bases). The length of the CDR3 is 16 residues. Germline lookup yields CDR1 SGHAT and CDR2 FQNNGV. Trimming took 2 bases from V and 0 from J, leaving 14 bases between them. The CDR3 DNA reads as TGTGCCAGCAGCTTATCGGGGGCGGGGGCCTCCTACGAGCAGTACTTC. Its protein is CASSLSGAGASYEQYF.

This CDR3 is CASSALAAILYGYTF. DNA for the CDR3: TGTGCCAGCAGTGCCCTTGCAGCGATCCTCTATGGCTACACCTTC. The chain employs TRBV2 and TRBJ1-2; no firm D call. The CDR3 has 15 amino acids. Trimming removed 4 bases from V and 4 bases from J, with 16 bases in between. Germline CDR1 and CDR2: SNHLY and FYNNEI.

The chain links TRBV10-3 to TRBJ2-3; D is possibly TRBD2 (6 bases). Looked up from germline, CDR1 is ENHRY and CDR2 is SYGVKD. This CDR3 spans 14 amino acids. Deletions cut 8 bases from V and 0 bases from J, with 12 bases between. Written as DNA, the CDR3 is TGTGCCATCGGGGGGAGGCCTAGCACAGATACGCAGTATTTT. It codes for CAIGGRPSTDTQYF.

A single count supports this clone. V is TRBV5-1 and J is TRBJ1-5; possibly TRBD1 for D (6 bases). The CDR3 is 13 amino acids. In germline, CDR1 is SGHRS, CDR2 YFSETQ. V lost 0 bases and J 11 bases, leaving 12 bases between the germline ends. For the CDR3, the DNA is TGCGCCAGCAGCTTGGATCCCGGACAGACCCAGCATTTT. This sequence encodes CASSLDPGQTQHF.

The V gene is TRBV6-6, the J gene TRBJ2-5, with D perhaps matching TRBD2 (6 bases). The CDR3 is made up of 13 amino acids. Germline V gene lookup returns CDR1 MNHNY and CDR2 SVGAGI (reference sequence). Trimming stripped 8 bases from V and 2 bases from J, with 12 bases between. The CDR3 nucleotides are TGTGCCAGCGGGGGACTTCAGCAAGAGACCCAGTACTTC. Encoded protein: CASGGLQQETQYF.

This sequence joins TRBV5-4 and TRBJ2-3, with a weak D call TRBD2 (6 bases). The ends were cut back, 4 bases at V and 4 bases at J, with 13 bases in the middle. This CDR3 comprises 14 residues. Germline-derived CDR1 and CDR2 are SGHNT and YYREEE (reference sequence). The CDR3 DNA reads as TGTGCCAGCAGCCTTAGGGTAGCGGCAGATACGCAGTATTTT. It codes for CASSLRVAADTQYF.

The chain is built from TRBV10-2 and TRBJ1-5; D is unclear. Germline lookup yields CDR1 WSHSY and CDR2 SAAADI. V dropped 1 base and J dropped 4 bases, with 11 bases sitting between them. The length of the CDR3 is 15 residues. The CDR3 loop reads CASSEWSGENQPQHF. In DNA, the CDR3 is TGCGCCAGCAGTGAGTGGTCAGGAGAGAATCAGCCCCAGCATTTT.

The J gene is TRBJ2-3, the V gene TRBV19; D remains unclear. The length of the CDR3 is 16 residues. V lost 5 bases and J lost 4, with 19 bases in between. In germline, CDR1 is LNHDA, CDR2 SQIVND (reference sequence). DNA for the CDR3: TGTGCCAGTAGTGACGAACTTACCTTCTGGGCAGATACGCAGTATTTT. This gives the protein CASSDELTFWADTQYF.

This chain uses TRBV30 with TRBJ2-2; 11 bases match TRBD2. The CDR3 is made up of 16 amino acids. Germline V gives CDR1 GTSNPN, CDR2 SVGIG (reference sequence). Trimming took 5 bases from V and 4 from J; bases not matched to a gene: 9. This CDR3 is CAWVLAGVRGTGELFF. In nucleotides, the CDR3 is TGTGCCTGGGTACTAGCGGGAGTTCGCGGCACCGGGGAGCTGTTTTTT.

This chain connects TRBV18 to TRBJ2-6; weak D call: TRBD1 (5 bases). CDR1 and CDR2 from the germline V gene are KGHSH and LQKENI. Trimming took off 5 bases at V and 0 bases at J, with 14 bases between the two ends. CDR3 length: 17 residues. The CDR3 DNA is TGTGCCAGCTCAAGCAGGGTTCAGAGCTCTGGGGCCAACGTCCTGACTTTC. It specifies CASSSRVQSSGANVLTF.

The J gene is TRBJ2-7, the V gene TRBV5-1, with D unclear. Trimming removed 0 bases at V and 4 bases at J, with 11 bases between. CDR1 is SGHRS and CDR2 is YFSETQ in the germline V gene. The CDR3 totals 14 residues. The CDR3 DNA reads TGCGCCAGCAGCTTGGATGCCAGGTCGTACGAGCAGTACTTC. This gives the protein CASSLDARSYEQYF.

The CDR3 DNA reads as TGTGCCAGCAGTTTTCAAGGGGACAGGGGGGTTCGTCAGCCCCAGCATTTT. This encodes CASSFQGDRGVRQPQHF. The chain employs TRBV28 and TRBJ1-5; 11 bases line up with TRBD1. The trim removed 3 bases at V and 6 bases at J, leaving 10 bases unmatched. Germline V gene data show CDR1 as MDHEN and CDR2 as SYDVKM. CDR3 length: 17 residues.

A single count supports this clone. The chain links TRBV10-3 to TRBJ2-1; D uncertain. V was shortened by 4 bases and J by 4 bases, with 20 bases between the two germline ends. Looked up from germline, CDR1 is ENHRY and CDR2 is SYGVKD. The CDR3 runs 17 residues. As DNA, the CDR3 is TGTGCCATCAGTGCTGGCACAAGGTTTAACGATTACAATGAGCAGTTCTTC. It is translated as CAISAGTRFNDYNEQFF.

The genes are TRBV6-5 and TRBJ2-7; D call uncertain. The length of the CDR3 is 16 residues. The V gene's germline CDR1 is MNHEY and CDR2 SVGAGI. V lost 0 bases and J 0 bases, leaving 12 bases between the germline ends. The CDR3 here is CASSYSYKGGSYEQYF. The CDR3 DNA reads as TGTGCCAGCAGTTACTCCTACAAGGGCGGCTCCTACGAGCAGTACTTC.

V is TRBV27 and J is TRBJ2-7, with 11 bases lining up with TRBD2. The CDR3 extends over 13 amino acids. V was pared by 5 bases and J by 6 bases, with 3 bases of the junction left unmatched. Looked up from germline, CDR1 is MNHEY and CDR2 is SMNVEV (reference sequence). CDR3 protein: CASSISGRVEQYF. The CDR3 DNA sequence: TGTGCCAGCAGTATTAGCGGGAGGGTCGAGCAGTACTTC.

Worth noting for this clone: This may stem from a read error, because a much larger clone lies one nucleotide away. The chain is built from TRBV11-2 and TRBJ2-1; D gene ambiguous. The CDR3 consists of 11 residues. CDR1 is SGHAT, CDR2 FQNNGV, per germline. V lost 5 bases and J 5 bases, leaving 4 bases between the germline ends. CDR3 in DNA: TGTGCCAGCAGCAACCACAATGAGCAGTTCTTC. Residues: CASSNHNEQFF.

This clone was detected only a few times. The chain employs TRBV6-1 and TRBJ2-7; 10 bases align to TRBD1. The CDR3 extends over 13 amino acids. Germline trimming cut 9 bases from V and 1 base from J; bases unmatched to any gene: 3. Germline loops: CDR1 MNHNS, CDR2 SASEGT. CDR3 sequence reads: CASRTGGSYEQYF. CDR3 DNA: TGTGCCAGTAGGACAGGGGGGTCCTACGAGCAGTACTTC.

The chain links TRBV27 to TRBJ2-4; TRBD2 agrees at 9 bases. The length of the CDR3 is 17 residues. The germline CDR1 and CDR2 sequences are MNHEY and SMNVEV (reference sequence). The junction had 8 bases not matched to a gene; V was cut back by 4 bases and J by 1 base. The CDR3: CASSSTRLADAKNIQYF. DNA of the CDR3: TGTGCCAGCAGTTCGACCAGACTAGCGGATGCCAAAAACATTCAGTACTTC.

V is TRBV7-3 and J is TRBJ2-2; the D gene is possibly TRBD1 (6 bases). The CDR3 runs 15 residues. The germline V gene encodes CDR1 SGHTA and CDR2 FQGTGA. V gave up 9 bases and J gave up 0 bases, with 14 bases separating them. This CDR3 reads CASVQGTPNTGELFF. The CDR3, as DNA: TGTGCCAGTGTGCAGGGGACACCGAACACCGGGGAGCTGTTTTTT.

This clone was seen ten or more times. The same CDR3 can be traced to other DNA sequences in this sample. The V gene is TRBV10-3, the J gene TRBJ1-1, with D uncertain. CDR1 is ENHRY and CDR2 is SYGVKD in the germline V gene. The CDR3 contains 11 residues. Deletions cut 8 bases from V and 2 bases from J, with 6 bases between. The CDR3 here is CAIGGNTEAFF. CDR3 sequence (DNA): TGTGCCATCGGTGGAAACACTGAAGCTTTCTTT.

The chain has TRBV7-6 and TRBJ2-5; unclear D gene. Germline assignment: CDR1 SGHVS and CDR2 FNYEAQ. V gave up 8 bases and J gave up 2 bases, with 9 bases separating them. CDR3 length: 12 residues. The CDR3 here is CASGKIQETQYF. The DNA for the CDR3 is TGTGCCAGCGGTAAAATACAAGAGACCCAGTACTTC. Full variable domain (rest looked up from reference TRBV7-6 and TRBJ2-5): GAGVSQSPRYKVTKRGQDVALRCDPISGHVSLYWYRQALGQGPEFLTYFNYEAQQDKSGLPNDRFSAERPEGSISTLTIQRTEQRDSAMYRCASGKIQETQYFGPGTRLLVL.

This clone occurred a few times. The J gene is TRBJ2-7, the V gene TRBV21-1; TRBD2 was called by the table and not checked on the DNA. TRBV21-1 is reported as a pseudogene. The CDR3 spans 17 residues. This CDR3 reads CASSKGGEAGGWIRQYF. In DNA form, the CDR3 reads TGTGCCAGCAGCAAGGGAGGGGAGGCCGGGGGTTGGATCCGGCAGTACTTC.

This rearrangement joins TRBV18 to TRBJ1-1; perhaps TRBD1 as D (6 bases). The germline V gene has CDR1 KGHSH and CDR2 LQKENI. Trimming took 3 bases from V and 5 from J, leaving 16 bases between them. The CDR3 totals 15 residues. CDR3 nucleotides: TGTGCCAGCTCACCGCAACCGACAGGAGGGACTGAAGCTTTCTTT. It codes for CASSPQPTGGTEAFF. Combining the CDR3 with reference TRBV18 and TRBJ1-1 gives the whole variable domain NAGVMQNPRHLVRRRGQEARLRCSPMKGHSHVYWYRQLPEEGLKFMVYLQKENIIDESGMPKERFSAEFPKEGPSILRIQQVVRGDSAAYFCASSPQPTGGTEAFFGQGTRLTVV.

The CDR3 coding sequence is TGTGCCAGCAGCGGAGAGACAGGGGGCACCGGGGAGCTGTTTTTT. Amino acid sequence: CASSGETGGTGELFF. This rearrangement joins TRBV9 to TRBJ2-2; TRBD1 matches at 9 bases. CDR1 is SGDLS, CDR2 YYNGEE, per germline. CDR3 length equals 15 residues. V lost 3 bases, J lost 4 bases, and 4 bases stayed unmatched.

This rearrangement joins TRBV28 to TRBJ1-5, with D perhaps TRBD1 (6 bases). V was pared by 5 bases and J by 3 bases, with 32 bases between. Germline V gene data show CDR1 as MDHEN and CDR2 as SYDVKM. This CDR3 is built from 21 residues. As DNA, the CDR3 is TGTGCCAGCAGTCCCAATACAGGGATCCGCCGCATTTTTATAAACAATCAGCCCCAGCATTTT. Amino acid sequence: CASSPNTGIRRIFINNQPQHF. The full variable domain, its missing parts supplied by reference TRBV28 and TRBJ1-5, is DVKVTQSSRYLVKRTGEKVFLECVQDMDHENMFWYRQDPGLGLRLIYFSYDVKMKEKGDIPEGYSVSREKKERFSLILESASTNQTSMYLCASSPNTGIRRIFINNQPQHFGDGTRLSIL.